This T cell receptor beta chain was recovered during a study of blood T cells in healthy people across ages. Using a J-beta primer mix together with a sample-barcoded 5' primer, a second PCR was run for about 6 to 11 cycles. TCRdb itself ran the 5' RACE reads through MiXCR, one entry per CDR3 protein. The repertoire consists of 1.5 million to 2 million distinct CDR3 sequences, with around half occurring once and the leading ten covering less than 2.5%. Concerning this clonotype: Its antigen is not identified.

Findings and limits, study-wide: Those diversity estimates obtained from one million T cells were thought to be underestimates.

Germline lookup yields CDR1 DFQATT and CDR2 SNEGSKA (reference sequence). With V trimmed by 3 bases and J by 3 bases, 5 bases remained unmatched. The CDR3 is made up of 14 amino acids. Sequencing was carried out using blood. This chain links TRBV20-1 with TRBJ1-1; 9 bases fit TRBD1. This sequence originates from a woman aged 40 to 50 in good health. As DNA, the CDR3 is TGCAGTGCTAGCCGGGACAGGGCGCACACTGAAGCTTTCTTT. Residues: CSASRDRAHTEAFF.